These T cell receptor beta chains were read from a single sample in a study of metastatic and nonmetastatic thyroid tumors. With MiXCR, TCRdb reprocessed the PCR reads. The data contain about 8,100 clones, roughly 24% of them singletons. The sequencing input was tumor tissue. These receptors all stem from a female donor with papillary thyroid cancer or a benign thyroid nodule (not recorded which). Some clones in this sample may be carry-over from other donors' samples. CDR3s include the opening cysteine and the closing phenylalanine or tryptophan. Fields, in order: D gene, clone size, J gene, V gene, CDR3 protein, CDR3 DNA. A D gene is named only where the DNA matches it firmly. The listing skips clone size in some rows; elsewhere it reads once, few, many or a size class.

D: TRBD1; size: few; J: TRBJ2-5; V: TRBV6-1; CDR3: CASSRNPGQGETQKF; DNA: TGTGCCAGCAGCAGAAATCCCGGACAGGGAGAGACCCAGAAGTTC
D: TRBD1; size: few; J: TRBJ2-7; V: TRBV19; CDR3: CASSRWTGESEQYF; DNA: TGTGCCAGTAGTAGATGGACAGGGGAGAGCGAGCAGTACTTC
D: NA; size: few; J: TRBJ2-7; V: TRBV27; CDR3: CASSPSYEQYF; DNA: TGTGCCAGCAGTCCCTCGTACGAGCAGTACTTC
D: NA; size: few; J: TRBJ1-1; V: TRBV2; CDR3: CASSEEDITEAFF; DNA: TGTGCCAGCAGTGAGGAGGACATCACTGAAGCTTTCTTT
D: NA; size: medium-sized; J: TRBJ2-1; V: TRBV12-3/TRBV12-4; CDR3: CASSFFGTDSYNEQFF; DNA: TGTGCCAGCAGTTTCTTCGGTACAGATTCCTACAATGAGCAGTTCTTC
D: NA; size: large; J: TRBJ2-1; V: TRBV5-1; CDR3: CASRRGQDNEQFF; DNA: TGCGCCAGCAGGAGGGGCCAGGACAATGAGCAGTTCTTC
D: NA; size: many; J: TRBJ1-1; V: TRBV18; CDR3: CASSPSGTGKMAFF; DNA: TGTGCCAGCTCACCATCCGGGACCGGAAAAATGGCTTTCTTT
D: TRBD1; size: many; J: TRBJ1-1; V: TRBV29-1; CDR3: CSAVGQENTEAFF; DNA: TGCAGCGCCGTGGGACAGGAGAACACTGAAGCTTTCTTT
D: NA; size: few; J: TRBJ1-4; V: TRBV6-1; CDR3: CASTQWGEKLFF; DNA: TGTGCCAGCACACAGTGGGGGGAAAAACTGTTTTTT
D: NA; size: many; J: TRBJ1-4; V: TRBV19; CDR3: CASSIAATNEKLFF; DNA: TGTGCCAGTAGTATAGCAGCAACTAATGAAAAACTGTTTTTT
D: NA; size: many; J: TRBJ1-1; V: TRBV6-1; CDR3: CATRVGGEAFF; DNA: TGTGCCACCCGGGTGGGGGGTGAAGCTTTCTTT
D: NA; size: NA; J: TRBJ2-7; V: TRBV24-1; CDR3: CASILGARISYEQYF; DNA: TGTGCCAGCATCCTGGGGGCTCGGATTTCCTACGAGCAGTACTTC
D: NA; size: NA; J: TRBJ1-6; V: TRBV6-1; CDR3: CASSEAGGAQLSLHF; DNA: TGTGCCAGCAGTGAAGCGGGGGGGGCGCAGCTCTCCCTCCACTTT
D: TRBD1; size: NA; J: TRBJ1-6; V: TRBV5-8; CDR3: CASSFDREQGALHF; DNA: TGTGCCAGCAGCTTCGACAGGGAACAGGGGGCCCTCCACTTC